These 16 T cell receptor beta chains originate from one sample sequenced in a study of post-analysis software for immune sequencing data. Incorporated into the TCR beta cDNA libraries were unique molecular identifiers, which served to reduce PCR and sequencing biases. TCRdb ran MiXCR on the PCR reads and lists one entry per CDR3 protein. The sample contains around 770,000 distinct CDR3 sequences, under 60% of which appear only once. Which antigens these TCRs recognize remains unknown. Broader study findings: Included in a set of roughly five TRBV segments more frequent in patients than controls were TRBV5-6, TRBV5-1 and TRBV20-1.

The sequencing sample was made of blood. Every receptor here comes from a girl aged 10-17 years with multiple sclerosis.

This chain joins TRBV20-1 and TRBJ2-5, with 7 bases that match TRBD2. The CDR3 runs 19 residues. J gave up 4 bases and V 2 bases, and 22 bases lay outside the gene matches. CDR1 and CDR2 (germline): DFQATT, SNEGSKA (reference sequence). This CDR3 is CSARRADVAGLRGRETQYF. The CDR3, as DNA: TGCAGTGCTAGAAGAGCTGACGTAGCGGGCCTTCGAGGAAGAGAGACCCAGTACTTC.

The chain carries TRBV13 and TRBJ1-5; 7 bases map to TRBD1. CDR1 and CDR2 from the germline V gene are PRHDT and FYEKMQ (reference sequence). J was trimmed by 5 bases and V by 5 bases; bases with no gene match: 6. The CDR3 has 14 residues. CDR3 DNA sequence: TGTGCCAGCAGCGGACGACAGGGTGATCAGCCCCAGCATTTT. It yields the protein CASSGRQGDQPQHF.

About this clonotype: The junction departs from the called germline gene at one end, perhaps through a read error. The V call is TRBV28, the J call TRBJ2-1; TRBD2 is a possible D gene (5 bases). Germline V CDR1 and CDR2: MDHEN, SYDVKM. The CDR3 length is 14 residues. This CDR3 reads CASWPAATYNKQFF. In DNA form, the CDR3 reads TGTGCCAGCTGGCCAGCGGCCACCTACAATAAGCAGTTCTTC. Full variable domain (rest looked up from reference TRBV28 and TRBJ2-1): DVKVTQSSRYLVKRTGEKVFLECVQDMDHENMFWYRQDPGLGLRLIYFSYDVKMKEKGDIPEGYSVSREKKERFSLILESASTNQTSMYLCASWPAATYNKQFFGPGTRLTVL.

This clonotype was seen only a few times. This sequence joins TRBV20-1 and TRBJ2-7, with 11 bases lining up with TRBD1. The V and J ends lost 1 base and 3 bases, in that order; junction bases with no gene match: 2. The CDR3 contains 14 residues. The germline gives CDR1 DFQATT, CDR2 SNEGSKA (reference sequence). DNA for the CDR3: TGCAGTGCTAGAGGCGGGACAGGGGGCTACGAGCAGTACTTC. Translating it yields CSARGGTGGYEQYF.

The DNA for the CDR3 is TGCGCCAGCAGCTTGAGTGGGACTAGTCTGACAGATACGCAGTATTTT. It translates to CASSLSGTSLTDTQYF. The rearrangement joins TRBV5-1 to TRBJ2-3; 8 bases match TRBD2. The ends lost 1 base at V and 3 bases at J; junction bases unmatched: 7. CDR1 is SGHRS and CDR2 is YFSETQ in the germline V gene. The CDR3 consists of 16 residues.

CDR3 sequence: CSAHPPGLAMDSQYF. In nucleotides, the CDR3 is TGCAGTGCCCACCCACCGGGACTAGCGATGGATTCGCAGTATTTT. This chain joins TRBV20-1 and TRBJ2-3, with 10 nucleotides matching TRBD2. Germline V gene lookup returns CDR1 DFQATT and CDR2 SNEGSKA (reference sequence). This CDR3 has 15 residues. V trimming: 6 bases; J trimming: 10 bases; junction bases outside the gene matches: 16.

The chain employs TRBV20-1 and TRBJ2-3; TRBD1 is a possible D gene (6 bases). Between the trimmed V and J ends, which lost 6 bases and 4 bases, there was a span of 23 bases. The length of the CDR3 is 16 residues. CDR1 and CDR2 (germline): DFQATT, SNEGSKA (reference sequence). For the CDR3, the DNA is TGCAGTGCCCTAGGGGTTACAGGGACGATAGCAGATACGCAGTATTTT. Its protein product is CSALGVTGTIADTQYF.

A few counts support this clonotype. CDR3 sequence: CSVEVGQGYEQYF. The CDR3 DNA reads as TGCAGCGTTGAGGTGGGACAGGGCTACGAGCAGTACTTC. The rearrangement uses TRBV29-1 and TRBJ2-7; 9 positions agree with TRBD1. This CDR3 region has 13 residues. V trimming: 3 bases; J trimming: 3 bases; junction bases outside the gene matches: 3. The germline V gene encodes CDR1 SQVTM and CDR2 ANQGSEA.

This clonotype turned up a few times. CDR3 nucleotide sequence: TGTGCCAGCAGTTTCTCAACGCGGAGTTGGGGCTACACCTTC. Residues: CASSFSTRSWGYTF. The chain recombines TRBV27 with TRBJ1-2; no definite D call. This CDR3 contains 14 residues. CDR1 is MNHEY and CDR2 is SMNVEV in the germline V gene (reference sequence). V dropped 3 bases and J dropped 8 bases, with 16 bases sitting between them.

This chain joins TRBV28 and TRBJ2-3; D unclear. V was clipped by 6 bases and J by 2 bases, with 15 bases between them. Germline CDR1 and CDR2: MDHEN and SYDVKM. CDR3 length: 15 residues. CDR3 protein: CASSPERIFTDTQYF. DNA for the CDR3: TGTGCCAGCAGCCCAGAGAGGATATTCACAGATACGCAGTATTTT.

This clonotype was recorded a few times. The chain joins TRBV10-2 to TRBJ2-1, with TRBD2 matching over 7 bases. This CDR3 is 16 amino acids long. Looked up from germline, CDR1 is WSHSY and CDR2 is SAAADI. V lost 8 bases and J lost 3; bases outside the gene matches: 13. The DNA for the CDR3 is TGCGCCAGCGGTAGATATACTAGCGCCGTCTACAATGAGCAGTTCTTC. It specifies CASGRYTSAVYNEQFF.

In its sample, this clonotype was seen a few times. The J gene is TRBJ2-3, the V gene TRBV7-9; weak D call: TRBD1 (6 bases). The ends were cut back, 4 bases at V and 3 bases at J, with 17 bases in the middle. The germline V gene encodes CDR1 SEHNR and CDR2 FQNEAQ (reference sequence). The CDR3 runs 16 residues. CDR3 nucleotide sequence: TGTGCCAGCAGCTCCCGGGACACGTCGGGGACAGATACGCAGTATTTT. As protein: CASSSRDTSGTDTQYF.

The genes are TRBV20-1 and TRBJ1-1, with 7 positions matching TRBD1. The trim removed 5 bases at V and 1 base at J, leaving 10 bases unmatched. Per the germline V gene, CDR1 is DFQATT and CDR2 is SNEGSKA (reference sequence). This CDR3 is built from 15 residues. CDR3 amino acids: CSADPHRGGNTEAFF. The CDR3 nucleotides are TGCAGTGCTGACCCACACAGGGGAGGGAACACTGAAGCTTTCTTT.

This chain links TRBV6-2 or TRBV6-3 with TRBJ1-5, with unresolved D. This CDR3 spans 13 amino acids. Germline lookup yields CDR1 MNHEY and CDR2 SVGEGT. V lost 2 bases and J 15 bases, leaving 17 bases between the germline ends. The CDR3 loop reads CASSYGPAASPHF. In DNA, the CDR3 is TGTGCCAGCAGTTACGGGCCGGCGGCCAGTCCGCATTTT.

CDR3 residues: CASSSTTSGSQRFF. For the CDR3, the DNA is TGCGCCAGCAGCTCAACGACTAGCGGGAGCCAACGGTTCTTC. The V call is TRBV5-1, the J call TRBJ2-1, with 12 bases fitting TRBD2. The CDR3 has 14 residues. Germline trimming cut 3 bases from V and 15 bases from J; bases unmatched to any gene: 10. Germline CDR1 and CDR2: SGHRS and YFSETQ.

This clonotype came up a few times. J is TRBJ2-1 and V is TRBV10-3, with D uncertain. Germline CDR1 and CDR2: ENHRY and SYGVKD. The V end was cut by 2 bases, the J end by 4 bases, with 3 bases between. The CDR3 runs 12 residues. The CDR3 DNA follows: TGTGCCATCAGTGAGGGATACAATGAGCAGTTCTTC. Amino acids: CAISEGYNEQFF.